Below are 10 T cell receptor beta chains sequenced from a single sample in a study of OX40 agonist ivuxolimab in advanced cancers. Some clones are missing from TCRdb's copy, which holds only in-frame ones; the method was immunoSEQ multiplex PCR. Among fewer than 85,000 clones listed, approximately 90% were seen once. The starting material was CD4+ or CD8+ T cells sorted from blood, obtained in a trial of the OX40 agonist ivuxolimab. The origin of the receptors is an adult with an advanced solid tumor such as melanoma, head and neck, liver or kidney cancer.

The genes are TRBV27 and TRBJ2-5, with TRBD2 identical over 11 bases. The germline CDR1 and CDR2 sequences are MNHEY and SMNVEV (reference sequence). Germline trimming cut 4 bases from V and 2 bases from J; bases unmatched to any gene: 9. The CDR3 has 17 residues. CDR3 sequence: CASSSNKLAGEQETQYF. CDR3 in DNA: TGTGCCAGCAGTTCAAATAAACTAGCGGGGGAACAAGAGACCCAGTACTTC.

The chain has TRBV5-6 and TRBJ2-1, with TRBD2 identical over 11 bases. Germline assignment: CDR1 SGHDT and CDR2 YYEEEE. Trimming at V came to 4 bases and at J to 7 bases, leaving 7 bases not matched to a gene. CDR3 size: 15 residues. The CDR3 coding sequence is TGTGCCAGCAGCGTTACTAGCGGGGGCCCAAATGAGCAGTTCTTC. Its protein product is CASSVTSGGPNEQFF. Combining the CDR3 with reference TRBV5-6 and TRBJ2-1 gives the whole variable domain DAGVTQSPTHLIKTRGQQVTLRCSPKSGHDTVSWYQQALGQGPQFIFQYYEEEERQRGNFPDRFSGHQFPNYSSELNVNALLLGDSALYLCASSVTSGGPNEQFFGPGTRLTVL.

This chain connects TRBV10-3 to TRBJ2-1; TRBD2 agrees at 7 bases. The CDR3 covers 15 residues. Per the germline V gene, CDR1 is ENHRY and CDR2 is SYGVKD. After removal of 4 bases from V and 6 bases from J, the junction contained 9 bases not matched to a gene. CDR3 protein: CAISGERGGSNEQFF. CDR3 sequence (DNA): TGTGCCATCAGTGGCGAGCGGGGAGGTAGCAATGAGCAGTTCTTC.

The V and J genes are TRBV7-7 and TRBJ2-1, with D possibly TRBD2 on 5 matching bases. The CDR3 runs to 13 residues. The germline V gene encodes CDR1 SSHAT and CDR2 FNYEAQ (reference sequence). Trimming shortened V by 5 bases and J by 9 bases, and 14 bases separated the two germline ends. The CDR3 region is CASSQRELTEQFF. The CDR3 region has the DNA TGTGCCAGCAGCCAGAGGGAGCTAACTGAGCAGTTCTTC.

The chain has TRBV10-3 and TRBJ2-1, with D possibly TRBD2 on 6 matching bases. Germline V gene data show CDR1 as ENHRY and CDR2 as SYGVKD. The V end was cut by 6 bases, the J end by 7 bases, with 10 bases between. The CDR3 loop spans 12 amino acids. The CDR3 DNA sequence: TGTGCCATCAGGTCGGCGGGGAATGAGCAGTTCTTC. Its translation is CAIRSAGNEQFF.

This chain joins TRBV11-2 and TRBJ1-2; D remains unclear. Germline V CDR1 and CDR2: SGHAT, FQNNGV. The CDR3 has 13 residues. Trimming pared 1 base from V and 8 bases from J, leaving 11 bases between. The CDR3 loop is CASSLGASWGYTF. The CDR3 coding sequence is TGTGCCAGCAGCTTAGGGGCCTCTTGGGGCTACACCTTC.

This sequence joins TRBV19 and TRBJ2-2; 13 nucleotides align to TRBD2. CDR1 LNHDA and CDR2 SQIVND come from the germline V gene (reference sequence). CDR3 length: 19 residues. V was clipped by 4 bases and J by 3 bases; unmatched bases: 11. The CDR3 nucleotides are TGTGCCAGTAGTACCCCTGGACTAGCGGGAGTACTTGACACCGGGGAGCTGTTTTTT. Protein: CASSTPGLAGVLDTGELFF.

The rearrangement links TRBV29-1 to TRBJ2-3, with D possibly TRBD2 on 6 matching bases. V shed 2 bases and J shed 5 bases, with 11 bases lying between them. Germline V gives CDR1 SQVTM, CDR2 ANQGSEA. The CDR3 is 13 amino acids. Here the CDR3 DNA reads TGCAGCGTTGAACCTTTAGCGGTAGATACGCAGTATTTT. Residues: CSVEPLAVDTQYF.

V usage is TRBV15 and J usage is TRBJ2-2; TRBD1 aligns across 11 bases. V shed 3 bases, J shed 6 bases, and the junction held 0 bases outside the gene matches. The CDR3 totals 14 residues. The germline gives CDR1 LNHNV, CDR2 YYDKDF (reference sequence). CDR3 in DNA: TGTGCCACCAGCAGGGACAGGGGGCCCGGGGAGCTGTTTTTT. This codes for CATSRDRGPGELFF.

J is TRBJ1-5 and V is TRBV6-4; D unresolved. CDR3 length: 10 residues. In germline, CDR1 is MRHNA, CDR2 SNTAGT. V gave up 10 bases and J gave up 4 bases, with 5 bases separating them. The CDR3 sequence: CANTNQPQHF. In nucleotides, the CDR3 is TGTGCCAACACGAATCAGCCCCAGCATTTT.